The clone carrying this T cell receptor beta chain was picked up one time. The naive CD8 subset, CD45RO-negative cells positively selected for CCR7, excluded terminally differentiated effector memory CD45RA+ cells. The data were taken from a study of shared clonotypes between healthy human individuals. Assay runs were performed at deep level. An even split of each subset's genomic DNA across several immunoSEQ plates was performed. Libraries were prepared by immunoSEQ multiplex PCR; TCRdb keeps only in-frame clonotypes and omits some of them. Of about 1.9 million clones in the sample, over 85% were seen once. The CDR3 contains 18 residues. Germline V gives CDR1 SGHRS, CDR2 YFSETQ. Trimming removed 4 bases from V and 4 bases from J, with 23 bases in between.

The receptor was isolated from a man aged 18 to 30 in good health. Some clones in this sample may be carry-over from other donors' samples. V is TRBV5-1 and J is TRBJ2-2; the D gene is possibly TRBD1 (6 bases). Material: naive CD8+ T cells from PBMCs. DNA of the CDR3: TGCGCCAGCAGCCCGTCCCCCCTCAGGGGACAAACCACCGGGGAGCTGTTTTTT. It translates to CASSPSPLRGQTTGELFF.